This T cell receptor (beta chain) was found in a study of blood T cell repertoires in COVID-19 (dated by TCRdb to between 2020 and 2021). Regarding the research as a whole: The collaborator samples originated in the United States, Italy and Spain and spanned the acute and convalescent phases of COVID-19. The prospective study material was composed of cDNA or gDNA derived from T cells, B-cell-depleted T cells, or PBMCs. The dataset comprised deeply sampled blood TCRbeta repertoires from subjects exposed to, actively infected with, or recovered from COVID-19. The repertoires were released in a freely available public database intended as a resource for research on the immune response to SARS-CoV-2. Samples were obtained from the ongoing ImmuneRACE study (first 160 participants) and from roughly 1,300 subjects provided by 6 global collaborators. The sample metadata nearly always contained a de-identified subject ID, COVID-19 status, age in years and sex. Where available, HLA class I and class II types were taken from metadata supplied by the sample provider and were not determined by assay-based typing.

TCRbeta CDR3 regions were amplified from genomic DNA by means of the immunoSEQ Assay, a bias-controlled multiplex PCR. Turning to the authors' computational methods: The number of nucleated cells in each sample was estimated from the amplification of reference gene primers within the assay. To quantify the absolute abundance of each unique TCRbeta CDR3 rearrangement, sequence reads were collapsed and filtered. Productive Simpson clonality was computed per sample as the square root of Simpson's diversity index over productive rearrangements. Entries here come from immuneACCESS through TCRdb and include only in-frame sequences with V and J called. Some clones fail to appear in such tables; in the studies checked, an unresolved V gene covers under half of the shortfall, and the cause of the remainder is unknown. The V and J calls and the clone size are those of that table, but D and trimming were determined from the DNA. The sample yields tens of thousands of clones; over 60% were counted once. The biggest ten clones account for around 27% of the sample.

Each collaborating institution followed its own protocols to collect whole blood in K2EDTA tubes. For TCRbeta analysis, collaborators shipped samples in one of three forms: frozen whole blood, isolated PBMCs, or DNA extracted from either of those sample types. The full study reports these points: The quantity of clinical and demographic metadata differed by source and by participant and was supplied without curation.

The CDR3 measures 12 amino acids from cysteine to phenylalanine. Only CDR3 DNA remains: 36 bases, in frame from the first base. CDR1 and CDR2 (LGHDT, YNNKEL) derive from the germline V gene (reference sequence). Trimming at the junction amounts to 3 bases on V and 8 bases on J, and the germline ends lie 10 bases apart. Notes on this clone: No cognate antigen has been identified for it. Qualities for individual bases were not recorded, and no much larger clone is one base off.

Sequenced sample: peripheral blood. This receptor was taken from a woman aged 80 or over with active or convalescent COVID-19. The chain was built from TRBV3-1 (or the pseudogene TRBV3-2) and TRBJ1-2; the D segment cannot be called with confidence. The CDR3 region has the sequence CASSHGGRGYTF. In nucleotide form, the sequence is TGTGCCAGCAGCCACGGAGGGAGAGGCTACACCTTC.